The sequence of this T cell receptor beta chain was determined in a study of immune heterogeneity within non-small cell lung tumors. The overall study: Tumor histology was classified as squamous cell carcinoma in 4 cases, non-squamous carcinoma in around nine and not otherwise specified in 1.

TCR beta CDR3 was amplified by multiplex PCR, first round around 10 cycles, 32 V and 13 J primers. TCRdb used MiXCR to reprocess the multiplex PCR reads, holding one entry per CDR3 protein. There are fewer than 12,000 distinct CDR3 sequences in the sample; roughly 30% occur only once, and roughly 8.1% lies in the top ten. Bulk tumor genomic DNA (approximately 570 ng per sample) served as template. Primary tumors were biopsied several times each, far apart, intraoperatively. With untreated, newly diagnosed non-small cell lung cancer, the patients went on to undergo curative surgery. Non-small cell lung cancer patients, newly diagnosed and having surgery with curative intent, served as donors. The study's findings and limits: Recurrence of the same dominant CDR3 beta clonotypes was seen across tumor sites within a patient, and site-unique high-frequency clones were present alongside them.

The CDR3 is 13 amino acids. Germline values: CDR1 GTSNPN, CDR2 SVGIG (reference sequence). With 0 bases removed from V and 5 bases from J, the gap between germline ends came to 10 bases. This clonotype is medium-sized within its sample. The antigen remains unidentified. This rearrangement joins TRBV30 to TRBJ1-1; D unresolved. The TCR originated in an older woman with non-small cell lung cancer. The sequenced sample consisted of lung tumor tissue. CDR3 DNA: TGTGCCTGGAGTGTAAACGTGGATACTGAAGCTTTCTTT. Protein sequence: CAWSVNVDTEAFF.